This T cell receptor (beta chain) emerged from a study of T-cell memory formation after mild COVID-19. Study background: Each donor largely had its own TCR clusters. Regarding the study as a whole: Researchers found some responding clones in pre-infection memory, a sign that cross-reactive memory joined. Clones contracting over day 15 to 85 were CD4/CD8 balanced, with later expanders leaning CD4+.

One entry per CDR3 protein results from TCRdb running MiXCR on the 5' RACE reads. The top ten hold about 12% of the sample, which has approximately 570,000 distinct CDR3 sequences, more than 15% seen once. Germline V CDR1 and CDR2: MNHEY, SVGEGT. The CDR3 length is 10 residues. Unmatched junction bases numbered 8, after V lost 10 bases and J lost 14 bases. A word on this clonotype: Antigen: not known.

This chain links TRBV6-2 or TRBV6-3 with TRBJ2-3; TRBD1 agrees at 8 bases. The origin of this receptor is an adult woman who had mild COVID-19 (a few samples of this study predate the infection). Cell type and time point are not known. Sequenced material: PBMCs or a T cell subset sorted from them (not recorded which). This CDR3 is CANSGTGRYF. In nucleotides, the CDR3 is TGTGCCAACTCCGGGACAGGCCGGTATTTT.